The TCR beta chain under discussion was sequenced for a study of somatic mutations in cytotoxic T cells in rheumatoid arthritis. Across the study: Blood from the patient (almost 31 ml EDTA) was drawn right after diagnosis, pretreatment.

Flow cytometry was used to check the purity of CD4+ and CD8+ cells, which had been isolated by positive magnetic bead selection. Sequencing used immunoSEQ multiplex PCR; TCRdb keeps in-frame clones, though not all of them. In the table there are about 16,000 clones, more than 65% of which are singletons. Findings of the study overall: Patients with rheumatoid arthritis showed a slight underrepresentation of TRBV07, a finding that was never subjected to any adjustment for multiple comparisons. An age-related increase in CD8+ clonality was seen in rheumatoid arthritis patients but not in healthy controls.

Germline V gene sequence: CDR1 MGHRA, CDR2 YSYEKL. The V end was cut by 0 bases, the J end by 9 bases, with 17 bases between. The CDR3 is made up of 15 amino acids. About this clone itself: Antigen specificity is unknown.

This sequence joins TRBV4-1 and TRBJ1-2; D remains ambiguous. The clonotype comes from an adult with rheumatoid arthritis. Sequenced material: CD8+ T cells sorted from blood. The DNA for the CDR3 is TGCGCCAGCAGCCAAGATCCTGCTGCGAAGAAAAGCTACACCTTC. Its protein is CASSQDPAAKKSYTF.